This section outlines one T cell receptor beta chain sequence together with its context. The source of the sample is a study of OX40 agonist ivuxolimab in advanced cancers. Autoimmune disease history or systemic immunosuppression excluded patients. V was cut by 5 bases and J by 4 bases, with 14 bases left in between. The CDR3 is made up of 14 amino acids. From germline, CDR1 is LNHNV and CDR2 YYDKDF (reference sequence). Some clones are missing from TCRdb's copy, which holds only in-frame ones; the method was immunoSEQ multiplex PCR. The data hold 50,000 to 75,000 clones, with 91% observed a single time.

V and J are TRBV15 and TRBJ2-5; tentatively, D is TRBD1 (6 bases). The sample was CD4+ or CD8+ T cells sorted from blood, taken in a trial of the OX40 agonist ivuxolimab. This receptor was obtained from an adult with an advanced solid tumor such as melanoma, head and neck, liver or kidney cancer. CDR3 sequence reads: CATSPGTFGETQYF. The CDR3 DNA reads as TGTGCCACCAGCCCTGGGACATTCGGAGAGACCCAGTACTTC.